This T cell receptor (beta chain) was captured in a study of T-cell reconstitution after alpha-beta-depleted transplantation in children. General observations from the study: Certain patients had high TCRbeta diversity at day 60, and it came from recipient T cells and thymic progenitors that survived. Newly produced T cells mostly provided counts and TCRbeta diversity after one year, as hyperexpanded clones declined. Expanded graft clones, several hundred of them, were reportedly the source of alpha-beta T cells about two months after transplant.

For TCRbeta, the library was prepared with unique molecular identifiers. TCRdb re-called the PCR reads with MiXCR, one entry per CDR3 protein. Among about 170,000 distinct CDR3 sequences listed, around 10% were seen once. This clonotype appeared many times. Its target is unknown. V was pared by 4 bases and J by 7 bases, with 20 bases between. The CDR3 loop spans 16 amino acids. CDR1 SGHRS and CDR2 YFSETQ come from the germline V gene. Sequencing used PBMCs, obtained before TCRalphabeta/CD19-depleted stem cell transplant. This receptor was identified in a boy between 2 and 15 years old with acute myeloid leukemia, due to receive a stem cell transplant. The J gene is TRBJ2-2, the V gene TRBV5-1; TRBD2 might be the D (5 bases). CDR3 region: CASSPTPRGKGGELFF. As DNA, the CDR3 is TGCGCCAGCAGCCCGACCCCAAGAGGGAAGGGCGGGGAGCTGTTTTTT.